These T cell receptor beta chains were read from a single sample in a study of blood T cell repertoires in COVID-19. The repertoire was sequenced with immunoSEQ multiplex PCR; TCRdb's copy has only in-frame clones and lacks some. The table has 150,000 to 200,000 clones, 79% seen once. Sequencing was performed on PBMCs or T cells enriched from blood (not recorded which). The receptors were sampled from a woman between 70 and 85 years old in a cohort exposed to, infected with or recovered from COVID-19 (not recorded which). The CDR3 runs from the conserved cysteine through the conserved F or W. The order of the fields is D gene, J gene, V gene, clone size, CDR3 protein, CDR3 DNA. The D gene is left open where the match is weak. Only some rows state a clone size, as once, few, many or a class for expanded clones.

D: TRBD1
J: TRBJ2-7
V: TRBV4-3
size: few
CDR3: CASSPDRGAEQYF
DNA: TGCGCCAGCAGCCCCGACAGGGGAGCCGAGCAGTACTTC

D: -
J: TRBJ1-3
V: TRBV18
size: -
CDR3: CASSPQGQGNGNTIYF
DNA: TGTGCCAGCTCACCACAAGGCCAGGGGAACGGAAACACCATATATTTT

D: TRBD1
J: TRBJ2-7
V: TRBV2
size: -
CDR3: CASSGDSPRQYF
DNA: TGTGCCAGCAGTGGGGACAGCCCTCGGCAGTACTTC

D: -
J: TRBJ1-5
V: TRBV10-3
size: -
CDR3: CAISESGGTNNQPQHF
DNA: TGTGCCATCAGTGAGTCGGGGGGGACTAACAATCAGCCCCAGCATTTT

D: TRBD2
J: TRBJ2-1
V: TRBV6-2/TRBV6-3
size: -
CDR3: CASSQTSVNEQFF
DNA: TGTGCCAGCAGCCAGACTAGCGTCAATGAGCAGTTCTTC

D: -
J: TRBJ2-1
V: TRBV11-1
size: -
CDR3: CASSLVTIQQFF
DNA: TGTGCCAGCAGCTTAGTGACTATCCAGCAGTTCTTC

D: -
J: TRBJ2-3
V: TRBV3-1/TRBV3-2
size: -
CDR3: CASSLQSTDTQYF
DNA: TGTGCCAGCAGCCTTCAAAGCACAGATACGCAGTATTTT

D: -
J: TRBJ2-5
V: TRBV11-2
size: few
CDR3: CASSFTDQETQYF
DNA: TGTGCCAGCAGCTTTACAGACCAAGAGACCCAGTACTTC

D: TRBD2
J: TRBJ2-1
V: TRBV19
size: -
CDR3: CASTLLAGDTSEQFF
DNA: TGTGCCAGTACCCTACTAGCGGGAGATACTAGTGAGCAGTTCTTC

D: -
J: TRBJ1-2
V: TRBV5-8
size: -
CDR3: CASSLWRLRRLDGYTF
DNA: TGTGCCAGCAGCTTGTGGAGATTAAGAAGACTGGATGGCTACACCTTC

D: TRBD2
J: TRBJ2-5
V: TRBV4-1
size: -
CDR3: CASSSSGSETQYF
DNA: TGCGCCAGCAGTTCCAGCGGGAGTGAGACCCAGTACTTC

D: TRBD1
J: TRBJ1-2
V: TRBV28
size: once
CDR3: CASSSTGVRGYTF
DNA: TGTGCCAGCAGTTCCACAGGGGTGAGGGGCTACACCTTC

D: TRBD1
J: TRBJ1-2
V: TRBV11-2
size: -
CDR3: CASSLDSRTGEGYTF
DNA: TGTGCCAGCAGCTTAGACTCCCGGACAGGGGAAGGCTACACCTTC

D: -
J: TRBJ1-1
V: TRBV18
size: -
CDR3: CASFSGQLMNTEAFF
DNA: TGTGCCAGCTTTTCGGGACAACTTATGAACACTGAAGCTTTCTTT

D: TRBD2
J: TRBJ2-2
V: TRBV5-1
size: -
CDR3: CASSLFGGENTGELFF
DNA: TGCGCCAGCAGCTTGTTCGGGGGGGAAAACACCGGGGAGCTGTTTTTT

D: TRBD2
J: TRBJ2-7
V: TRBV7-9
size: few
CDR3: CASSWGEGPYEQYF
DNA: TGTGCCAGCAGCTGGGGGGAGGGCCCCTACGAGCAGTACTTC

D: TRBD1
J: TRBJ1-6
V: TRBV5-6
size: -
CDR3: CASSLGQGNNSPLHF
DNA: TGTGCCAGCAGCTTGGGACAGGGTAATAATTCACCCCTCCACTTT

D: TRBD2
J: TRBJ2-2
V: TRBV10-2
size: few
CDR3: CASSDPAAGGAGELFF
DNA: TGCGCCAGCAGTGATCCCGCGGCGGGAGGGGCCGGGGAGCTGTTTTTT

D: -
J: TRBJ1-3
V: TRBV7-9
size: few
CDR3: CASSREGHDIYSRDTIYF
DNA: TGTGCCAGCAGTCGAGAGGGACACGATATATACTCCCGAGACACCATATATTTT

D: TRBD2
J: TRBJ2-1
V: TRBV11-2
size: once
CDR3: CASSLDIGWGGEQFF
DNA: TGTGCCAGCAGCTTAGATATCGGTTGGGGGGGTGAGCAGTTCTTC

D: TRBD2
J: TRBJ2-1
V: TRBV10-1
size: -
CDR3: CASSKREMGTREQFF
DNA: TGCGCCAGCAGTAAGCGGGAGATGGGAACGAGGGAGCAGTTCTTC

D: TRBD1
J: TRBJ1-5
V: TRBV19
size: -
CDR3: CASSTTGADQPQHF
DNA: TGTGCCAGTAGTACTACAGGGGCCGATCAGCCCCAGCATTTT

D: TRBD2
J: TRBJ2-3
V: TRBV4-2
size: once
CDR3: CASSQQPIAGLGTDTQYF
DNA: TGTGCCAGCAGCCAACAACCTATAGCGGGCCTGGGGACAGATACGCAGTATTTT

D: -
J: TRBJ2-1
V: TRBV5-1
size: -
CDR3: CASSLEPGLNEQFF
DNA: TGCGCCAGCAGCTTGGAACCAGGGCTCAATGAGCAGTTCTTC

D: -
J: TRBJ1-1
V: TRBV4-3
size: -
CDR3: CASSQGMGAEAFF
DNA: TGCGCCAGCAGCCAAGGGATGGGGGCGGAAGCTTTCTTT

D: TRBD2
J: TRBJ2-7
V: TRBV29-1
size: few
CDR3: CSVTSGMGGEQYF
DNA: TGCAGCGTTACTAGCGGGATGGGGGGCGAGCAGTACTTC

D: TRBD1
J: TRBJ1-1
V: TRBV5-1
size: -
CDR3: CASSLDGGQGDTEAFF
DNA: TGCGCCAGCAGCTTGGATGGGGGACAGGGGGACACTGAAGCTTTCTTT

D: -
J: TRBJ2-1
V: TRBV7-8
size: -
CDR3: CASSLGGPRLNEQFF
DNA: TGTGCCAGCAGCTTGGGGGGGCCGCGATTGAATGAGCAGTTCTTC

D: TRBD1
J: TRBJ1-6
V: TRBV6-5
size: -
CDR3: CASSRQGLGSPLHF
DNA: TGTGCCAGCAGTCGACAGGGGTTGGGTTCACCCCTCCACTTT

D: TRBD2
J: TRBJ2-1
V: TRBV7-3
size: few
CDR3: CASSSYLAGDEQFF
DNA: TGTGCCAGCAGCTCCTACCTAGCGGGAGACGAGCAGTTCTTC

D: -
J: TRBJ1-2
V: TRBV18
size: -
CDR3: CASSRLPGGAGYTF
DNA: TGTGCCAGCTCACGCCTCCCGGGGGGCGCTGGCTACACCTTC

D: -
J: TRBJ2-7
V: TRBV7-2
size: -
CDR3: CASSLVSLAGYEQYF
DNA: TGTGCCAGCAGCTTAGTAAGCCTAGCAGGCTACGAGCAGTACTTC